The 5 T cell receptor beta chains below were found in one sample sequenced in a study of post-analysis software for immune sequencing data (dated by TCRdb to 2014 to 2015). General conclusions and limits of the study: Significantly higher frequencies in patients than in controls were found for a few TRBV segments, including TRBV5-6, TRBV5-1 and TRBV20-1.

What these receptors recognize is not known. The library was generated by PCR. TCRdb shows the sequencer as Illumina HiSeq 2500. To reduce PCR and sequencing biases, unique molecular identifiers were built into the TCR beta cDNA libraries. In TCRdb, the public reads were trimmed at Q25 with fastp and aligned with MiXCR, with productive beta chains retained. Identical CDR3 proteins give one entry, which carries the most common genes and DNA. The sample has roughly 700,000 distinct CDR3 sequences on record, about 27% of them singletons. The ten top clones hold 0.56% of the sample. The sample taken for sequencing was blood. These receptors were collected from a girl aged 10 to 17 with multiple sclerosis.

The V call is TRBV6-6, the J call TRBJ1-2; D may be TRBD1 (5 bases). Trimming pared 6 bases from V and 4 bases from J, leaving 21 bases between. The germline gives CDR1 MNHNY, CDR2 SVGAGI (reference sequence). The CDR3 has 16 residues. CDR3 nucleotide sequence: TGTGCCAGCAGCCGTGAGCAGGGCGGGCGTAGCTATGGCTACACCTTC. Translated, it gives CASSREQGGRSYGYTF.

The chain combines TRBV28 with TRBJ2-7, with 7 bases identical to TRBD1. The CDR3 covers 14 residues. V shed 6 bases, J shed 5 bases, and the junction held 10 bases outside the gene matches. Germline V gene lookup returns CDR1 MDHEN and CDR2 SYDVKM. In nucleotides, the CDR3 is TGTGCCAGCAGGTTCTCGGGACAGTGGGACGAGCAGTACTTC. As protein: CASRFSGQWDEQYF.

The chain has TRBV24-1 and TRBJ2-3, with D uncertain. This CDR3 is built from 16 residues. From germline, CDR1 is KGHDR and CDR2 SFDVKD. The V end lost 2 bases, the J end lost 6 bases, and 17 bases lay between the germline ends. The CDR3, as DNA: TGTGCCACCAGTGATTCTCTTCCCCCGAACGTCGATACGCAGTATTTT. Amino acids: CATSDSLPPNVDTQYF.

The J gene is TRBJ1-2, the V gene TRBV29-1; D call uncertain. This CDR3 comprises 12 residues. Germline lookup yields CDR1 SQVTM and CDR2 ANQGSEA. Deletions cut 4 bases from V and 6 bases from J, with 12 bases between. The CDR3 is CSVVPGGDGYTF. CDR3 nucleotides: TGCAGCGTTGTCCCCGGCGGGGATGGCTACACCTTC.

This clonotype was found many times. CDR3 residues: CSVSGRGSTDTQYF. The CDR3 DNA reads as TGCAGCGTGTCGGGACGGGGCTCCACAGATACGCAGTATTTT. The chain couples TRBV29-1 to TRBJ2-3, with D possibly being TRBD1 or TRBD2 (5 bases each). Trimming cost V 6 bases and J 2 bases, with 15 bases left between them. The germline V gene encodes CDR1 SQVTM and CDR2 ANQGSEA. This CDR3 has 14 amino acids.